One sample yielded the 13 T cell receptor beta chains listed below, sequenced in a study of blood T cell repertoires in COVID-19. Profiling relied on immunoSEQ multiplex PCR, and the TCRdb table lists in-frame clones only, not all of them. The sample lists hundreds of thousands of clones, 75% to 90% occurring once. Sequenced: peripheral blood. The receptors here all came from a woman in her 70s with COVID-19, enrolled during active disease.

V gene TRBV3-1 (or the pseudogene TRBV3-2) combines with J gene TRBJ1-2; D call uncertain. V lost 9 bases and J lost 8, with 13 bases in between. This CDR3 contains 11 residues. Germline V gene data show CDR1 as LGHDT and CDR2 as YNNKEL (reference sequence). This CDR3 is CASEGGRGYTF. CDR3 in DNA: TGTGCCAGTGAGGGTGGGAGGGGCTACACCTTC.

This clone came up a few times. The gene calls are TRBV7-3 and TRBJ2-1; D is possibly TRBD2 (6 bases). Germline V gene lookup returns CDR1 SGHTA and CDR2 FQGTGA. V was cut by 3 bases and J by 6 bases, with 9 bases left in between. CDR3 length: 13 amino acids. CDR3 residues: CASSFGGINEQFF. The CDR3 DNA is TGTGCCAGCAGCTTCGGGGGAATCAATGAGCAGTTCTTC.

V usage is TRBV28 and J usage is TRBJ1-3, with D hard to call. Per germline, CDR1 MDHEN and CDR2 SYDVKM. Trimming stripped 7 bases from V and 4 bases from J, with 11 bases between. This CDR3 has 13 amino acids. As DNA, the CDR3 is TGTGCCAGCACCCTCATACAGGGAAACACCATATATTTT. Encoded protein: CASTLIQGNTIYF.

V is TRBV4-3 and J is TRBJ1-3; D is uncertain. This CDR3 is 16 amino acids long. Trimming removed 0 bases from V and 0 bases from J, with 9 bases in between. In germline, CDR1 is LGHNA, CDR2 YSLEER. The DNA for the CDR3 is TGCGCCAGCAGCCAAGATCGAGGGATCTCTGGAAACACCATATATTTT. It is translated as CASSQDRGISGNTIYF.

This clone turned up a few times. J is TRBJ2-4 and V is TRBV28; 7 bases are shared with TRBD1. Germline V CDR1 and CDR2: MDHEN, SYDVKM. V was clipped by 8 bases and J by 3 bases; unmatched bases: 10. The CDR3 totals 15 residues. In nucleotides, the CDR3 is TGTGCCAGCGGAAATCATTGGGACAGCAAAAACATTCAGTACTTC. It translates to CASGNHWDSKNIQYF.

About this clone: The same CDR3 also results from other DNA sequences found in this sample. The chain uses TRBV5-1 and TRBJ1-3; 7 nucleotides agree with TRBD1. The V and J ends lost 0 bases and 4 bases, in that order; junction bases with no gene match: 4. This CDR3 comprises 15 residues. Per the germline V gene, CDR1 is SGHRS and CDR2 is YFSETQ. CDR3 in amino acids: CASSLEGASGNTIYF. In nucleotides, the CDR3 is TGCGCCAGCAGCTTGGAGGGGGCTTCGGGAAACACCATATATTTT.

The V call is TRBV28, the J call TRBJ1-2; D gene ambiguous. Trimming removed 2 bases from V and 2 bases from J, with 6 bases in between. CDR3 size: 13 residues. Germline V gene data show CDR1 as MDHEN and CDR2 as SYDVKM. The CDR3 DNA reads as TGTGCCAGCAGTTTAGCACAGAACTATGGCTACACCTTC. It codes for CASSLAQNYGYTF.

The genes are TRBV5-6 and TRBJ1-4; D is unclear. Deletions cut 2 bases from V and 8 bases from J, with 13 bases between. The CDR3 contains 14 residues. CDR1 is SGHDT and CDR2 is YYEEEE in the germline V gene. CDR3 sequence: CASSLEGSREKLFF. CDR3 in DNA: TGTGCCAGCAGCTTAGAGGGAAGCCGGGAAAAACTGTTTTTT.

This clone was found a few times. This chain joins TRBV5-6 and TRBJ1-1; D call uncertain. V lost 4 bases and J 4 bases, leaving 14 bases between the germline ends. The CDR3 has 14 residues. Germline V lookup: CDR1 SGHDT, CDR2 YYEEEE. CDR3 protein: CASSLGGLGTEAFF. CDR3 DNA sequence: TGTGCCAGCAGCCTGGGAGGGTTGGGCACTGAAGCTTTCTTT.

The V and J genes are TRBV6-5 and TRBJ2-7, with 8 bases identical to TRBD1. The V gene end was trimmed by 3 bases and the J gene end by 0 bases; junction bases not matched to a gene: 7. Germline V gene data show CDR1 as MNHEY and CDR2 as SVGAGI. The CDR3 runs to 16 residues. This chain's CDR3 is CASSYGQGEASYEQYF. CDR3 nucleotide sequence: TGTGCCAGCAGTTATGGACAGGGAGAGGCCTCCTACGAGCAGTACTTC.

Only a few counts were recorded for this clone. DNA for the CDR3: TGTGCCAGCAGCCTGGAGGATGGCTACACCTTC. Translation: CASSLEDGYTF. V is TRBV28 and J is TRBJ1-2; no definite D call. V was shortened by 6 bases and J by 6 bases, with 8 bases between the two germline ends. The CDR3 loop spans 11 amino acids. Germline CDR1 and CDR2: MDHEN and SYDVKM.

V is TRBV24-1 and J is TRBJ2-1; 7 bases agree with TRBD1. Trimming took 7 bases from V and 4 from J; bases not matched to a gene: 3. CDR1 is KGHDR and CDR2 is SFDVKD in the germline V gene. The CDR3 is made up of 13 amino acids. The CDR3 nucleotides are TGTGCCACCAGCGACAGGGAGTACAATGAGCAGTTCTTC. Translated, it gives CATSDREYNEQFF.

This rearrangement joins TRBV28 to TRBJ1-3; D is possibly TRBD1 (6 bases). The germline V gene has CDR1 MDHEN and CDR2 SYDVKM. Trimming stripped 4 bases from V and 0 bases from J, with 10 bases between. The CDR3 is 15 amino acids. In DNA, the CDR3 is TGTGCCAGCAGTTCCCAACAGGGCTCTGGAAACACCATATATTTT. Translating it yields CASSSQQGSGNTIYF.